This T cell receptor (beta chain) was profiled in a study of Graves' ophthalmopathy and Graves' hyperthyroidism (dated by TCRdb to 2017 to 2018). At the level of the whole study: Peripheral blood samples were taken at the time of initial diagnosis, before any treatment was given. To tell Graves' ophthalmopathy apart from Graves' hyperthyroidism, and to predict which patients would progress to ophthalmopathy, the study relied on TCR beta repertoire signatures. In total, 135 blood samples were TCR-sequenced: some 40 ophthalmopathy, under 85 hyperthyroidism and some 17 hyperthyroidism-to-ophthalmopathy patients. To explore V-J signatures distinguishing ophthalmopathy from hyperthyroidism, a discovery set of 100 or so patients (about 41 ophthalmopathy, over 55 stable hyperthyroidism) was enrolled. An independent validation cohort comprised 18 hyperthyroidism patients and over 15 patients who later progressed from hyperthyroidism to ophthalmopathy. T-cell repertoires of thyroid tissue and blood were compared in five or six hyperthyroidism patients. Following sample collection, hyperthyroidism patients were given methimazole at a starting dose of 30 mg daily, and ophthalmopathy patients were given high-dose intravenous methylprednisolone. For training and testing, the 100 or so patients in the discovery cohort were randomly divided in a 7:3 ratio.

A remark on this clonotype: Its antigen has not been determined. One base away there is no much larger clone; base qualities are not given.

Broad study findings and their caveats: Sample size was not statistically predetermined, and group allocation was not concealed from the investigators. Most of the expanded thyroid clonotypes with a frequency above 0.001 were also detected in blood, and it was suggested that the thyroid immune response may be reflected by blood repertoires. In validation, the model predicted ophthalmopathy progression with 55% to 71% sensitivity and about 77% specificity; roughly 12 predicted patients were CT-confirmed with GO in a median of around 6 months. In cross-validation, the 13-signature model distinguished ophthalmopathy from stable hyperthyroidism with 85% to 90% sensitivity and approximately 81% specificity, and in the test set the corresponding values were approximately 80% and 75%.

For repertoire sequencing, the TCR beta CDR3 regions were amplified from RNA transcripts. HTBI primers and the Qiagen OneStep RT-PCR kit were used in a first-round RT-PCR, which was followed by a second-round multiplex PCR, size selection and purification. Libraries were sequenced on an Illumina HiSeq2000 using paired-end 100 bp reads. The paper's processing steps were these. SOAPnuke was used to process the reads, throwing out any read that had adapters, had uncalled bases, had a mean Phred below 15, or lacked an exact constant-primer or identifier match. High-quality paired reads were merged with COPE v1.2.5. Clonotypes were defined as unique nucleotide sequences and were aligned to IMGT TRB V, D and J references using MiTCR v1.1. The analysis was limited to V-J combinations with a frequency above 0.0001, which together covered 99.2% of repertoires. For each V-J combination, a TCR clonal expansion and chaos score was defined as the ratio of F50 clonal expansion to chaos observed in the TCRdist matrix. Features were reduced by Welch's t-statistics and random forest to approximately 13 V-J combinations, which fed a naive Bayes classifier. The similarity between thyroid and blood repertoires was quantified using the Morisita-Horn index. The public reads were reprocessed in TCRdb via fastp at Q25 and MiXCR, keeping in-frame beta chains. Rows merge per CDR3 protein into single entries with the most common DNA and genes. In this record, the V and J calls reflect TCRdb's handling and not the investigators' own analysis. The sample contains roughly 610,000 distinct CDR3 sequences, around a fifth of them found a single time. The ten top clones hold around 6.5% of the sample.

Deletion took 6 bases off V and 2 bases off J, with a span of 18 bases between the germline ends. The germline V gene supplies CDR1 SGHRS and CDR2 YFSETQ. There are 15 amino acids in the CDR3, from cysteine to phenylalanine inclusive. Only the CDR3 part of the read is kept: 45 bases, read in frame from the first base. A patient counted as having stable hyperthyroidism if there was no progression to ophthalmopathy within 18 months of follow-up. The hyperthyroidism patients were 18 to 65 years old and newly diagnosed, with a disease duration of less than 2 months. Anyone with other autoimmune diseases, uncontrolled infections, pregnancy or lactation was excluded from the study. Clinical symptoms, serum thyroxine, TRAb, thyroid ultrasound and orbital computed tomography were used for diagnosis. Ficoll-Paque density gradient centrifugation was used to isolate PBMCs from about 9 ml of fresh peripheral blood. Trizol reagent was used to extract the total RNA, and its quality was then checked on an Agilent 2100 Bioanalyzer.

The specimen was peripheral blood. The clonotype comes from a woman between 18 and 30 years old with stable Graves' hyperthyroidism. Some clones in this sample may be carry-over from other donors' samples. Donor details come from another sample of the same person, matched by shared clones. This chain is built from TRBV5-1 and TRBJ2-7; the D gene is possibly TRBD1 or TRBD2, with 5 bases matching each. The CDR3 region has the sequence CASTIGAGRPYEQYF. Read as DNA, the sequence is TGCGCCAGCACCATCGGGGCAGGGCGCCCCTACGAGCAGTACTTC.